The next 15 T cell receptor beta chains were all read from a single sample in a study of blood T cell repertoires in COVID-19. Profiled with immunoSEQ multiplex PCR; TCRdb holds only in-frame clones, not every one. The profile shows roughly 290,000 clones, around 87% of them singletons. Sequencing was performed on peripheral blood. All receptors come from a woman in her thirties who had recovered from COVID-19.

The chain links TRBV4-1 to TRBJ2-1, with TRBD2 matching over 8 bases. The CDR3 sequence is 17 residues long. J lost 5 bases, V lost 3 bases, and 12 bases had no gene match. CDR1 and CDR2 (germline): MGHRA, YSYEKL. This CDR3 reads CASSQEGRAGAHNEQFF. The DNA of the CDR3 is TGCGCCAGCAGCCAGGAAGGAAGAGCGGGAGCTCACAATGAGCAGTTCTTC.

This chain joins TRBV5-6 and TRBJ2-2, with TRBD2 matching over 10 bases. Germline V CDR1 and CDR2: SGHDT, YYEEEE. This CDR3 region has 15 residues. J was trimmed by 4 bases and V by 2 bases; bases with no gene match: 2. CDR3 sequence (DNA): TGTGCCAGCAGCTTTATAGCGGGGGGCACCGGGGAGCTGTTTTTT. Amino acid sequence: CASSFIAGGTGELFF.

V and J are TRBV27 and TRBJ1-5; D possibly corresponds to TRBD1 (6 bases). This CDR3 comprises 14 residues. V was clipped by 8 bases and J by 1 base, with 12 bases between them. Germline loops: CDR1 MNHEY, CDR2 SMNVEV (reference sequence). CDR3 DNA sequence: TGTGCCAGCGGGCCAGGGGTGAGCAATCAGCCCCAGCATTTT. Its protein product is CASGPGVSNQPQHF.

This chain joins TRBV7-9 and TRBJ2-7, with D perhaps TRBD1 (6 bases). Trimming stripped 4 bases from V and 4 bases from J, with 23 bases between. This CDR3 has 17 residues. From germline, CDR1 is SEHNR and CDR2 FQNEAQ (reference sequence). The CDR3 spells CASSSNRAKGLTYEQYF. In DNA, the CDR3 is TGTGCCAGCAGCTCGAACAGGGCGAAGGGCCTTACGTACGAGCAGTACTTC.

The gene calls are TRBV4-1 and TRBJ2-7; 7 bases agree with TRBD2. The ends lost 4 bases at V and 2 bases at J; junction bases unmatched: 8. The CDR3 length is 15 residues. Germline loops: CDR1 MGHRA, CDR2 YSYEKL. The CDR3 DNA reads as TGCGCCAGCAGCCCGGGGGGACCCGCCCCCTACGAGCAGTACTTC. Translated: CASSPGGPAPYEQYF.

The rearrangement links TRBV9 to TRBJ2-1, with D tentatively TRBD1 (6 bases). Germline CDR1 and CDR2: SGDLS and YYNGEE. This CDR3 spans 14 amino acids. The V and J ends lost 3 bases and 8 bases respectively, with 15 bases between them. CDR3 nucleotides: TGTGCCAGCAGCGCCGGGACACAGGTCCATGAGCAGTTCTTC. It translates to CASSAGTQVHEQFF. The complete variable domain, with remaining parts taken from reference TRBV9 and TRBJ2-1, reads DSGVTQTPKHLITATGQRVTLRCSPRSGDLSVYWYQQSLDQGLQFLIQYYNGEERAKGNILERFSAQQFPDLHSELNLSSLELGDSALYFCASSAGTQVHEQFFGPGTRLTVL.

The chain joins TRBV28 to TRBJ2-7; TRBD2 might be the D (5 bases). The CDR3 is made up of 11 amino acids. The V and J ends lost 9 bases and 3 bases respectively, with 9 bases between them. Germline loops: CDR1 MDHEN, CDR2 SYDVKM. DNA of the CDR3: TGTGCCAGTACCCGGGACTACGAGCAGTACTTC. Translating it yields CASTRDYEQYF.

The chain combines TRBV4-3 with TRBJ2-7, with 8 bases aligning to TRBD2. Germline CDR1 is LGHNA and CDR2 is YSLEER. This CDR3 is built from 15 residues. J gave up 0 bases and V 4 bases, and 5 bases lay outside the gene matches. The CDR3 region is CASSPTSGISYEQYF. Here the CDR3 DNA reads TGCGCCAGCAGCCCCACTAGCGGAATCTCCTACGAGCAGTACTTC.

The chain employs TRBV7-6 and TRBJ2-7; 9 bases align to TRBD2. In germline, CDR1 is SGHVS, CDR2 FNYEAQ. This CDR3 comprises 16 residues. With 1 base clipped from V and 5 bases from J, the junction kept 9 bases outside the gene matches. This CDR3 reads CASSLESSGKFHEQYF. The CDR3 region has the DNA TGTGCCAGCAGCTTAGAATCTAGCGGGAAGTTCCACGAGCAGTACTTC.

The chain's CDR3 is CAISELTGGAGANVLTF. CDR3 nucleotide sequence: TGTGCCATCAGTGAGTTGACAGGGGGCGCCGGGGCCAACGTCCTGACTTTC. The chain combines TRBV10-3 with TRBJ2-6; 10 bases are shared with TRBD1. Germline V gene lookup returns CDR1 ENHRY and CDR2 SYGVKD. The CDR3 has 17 amino acids. V lost 1 base and J lost 4; bases outside the gene matches: 4.

CDR3 sequence reads: CAWTPGTF. For the CDR3, the DNA is TGTGCCTGGACCCCAGGCACCTTC. This chain uses TRBV30 with TRBJ1-2; no clear D. Germline lookup yields CDR1 GTSNPN and CDR2 SVGIG (reference sequence). Trimming removed 4 bases at V and 13 bases at J, with 7 bases between. The CDR3 length is 8 residues.

CDR3 bases: TGTGCCAGTAGTATGGCTAGCGGGGCCTACGAGCAGTACTTC. This gives the protein CASSMASGAYEQYF. The V gene is TRBV19, the J gene TRBJ2-7, with 9 bases matching TRBD2. Germline assignment: CDR1 LNHDA and CDR2 SQIVND (reference sequence). The V gene end was trimmed by 3 bases and the J gene end by 2 bases; junction bases not matched to a gene: 2. The CDR3 contains 14 residues.

The chain couples TRBV27 to TRBJ2-1, with D perhaps matching TRBD2 (7 bases). Germline values: CDR1 MNHEY, CDR2 SMNVEV (reference sequence). The CDR3 is made up of 14 amino acids. Trimming took off 4 bases at V and 14 bases at J, with 21 bases between the two ends. CDR3 DNA: TGTGCCAGCAGTTCGGGGGGACCGGGGGCAGGGAAGTTCTTC. It translates to CASSSGGPGAGKFF.

The V and J genes are TRBV5-5 and TRBJ1-2; 8 bases match TRBD1. CDR1 SGHKS and CDR2 YYEKEE come from the germline V gene (reference sequence). The CDR3 loop spans 16 amino acids. J lost 0 bases, V lost 4 bases, and 8 bases had no gene match. As DNA, the CDR3 is TGTGCCAGCAGCACGGGACAGGCGGACCCTAACTATGGCTACACCTTC. Protein product: CASSTGQADPNYGYTF.

The chain recombines TRBV28 with TRBJ1-1; D remains ambiguous. This CDR3 region has 12 residues. CDR1 is MDHEN, CDR2 SYDVKM, per germline. Trimming took 3 bases from V and 10 from J, leaving 12 bases between them. The CDR3 spells CASSFYFVGAFF. The CDR3, as DNA: TGTGCCAGCAGTTTTTATTTTGTCGGAGCTTTCTTT. The complete variable domain, with remaining parts taken from reference TRBV28 and TRBJ1-1, reads DVKVTQSSRYLVKRTGEKVFLECVQDMDHENMFWYRQDPGLGLRLIYFSYDVKMKEKGDIPEGYSVSREKKERFSLILESASTNQTSMYLCASSFYFVGAFFGQGTRLTVV.